A selection of T cell receptor beta chains follows, all from one sample in a study of blood T cell repertoires in COVID-19. The protocol was immunoSEQ multiplex PCR, while the TCRdb copy is restricted to in-frame clones and leaves out a portion. The data show 130,000 to 150,000 clones, with approximately 80% seen just once and approximately 6.1% held by the top ten. Specimen: peripheral blood. The receptor source for this set is a human donor in a cohort sampled during active COVID-19. Both conserved end residues are part of each CDR3. D genes are given only for firm matches. For some rows the clone size is stated as once, few or many, or as a class when expanded; others skip it.

j_call v_call d_call clone_size cdr3_nt cdr3_aa
TRBJ2-3 TRBV5-4 TRBD2 . TGTGCCAGCAGCTCCTCCCGGACTAGCGGGGAAGATACGCAGTATTTT CASSSSRTSGEDTQYF
TRBJ1-2 TRBV19 TRBD1 . TGTGCCAGTACCACAATTGGGGACAGCCGTATCGGTAACTATGGCTACACCTTC CASTTIGDSRIGNYGYTF
TRBJ2-3 TRBV28 TRBD2 . TGTGCCAGCAGTGGGACTAGCGGGGGGTTAGATACGCAGTATTTT CASSGTSGGLDTQYF
TRBJ2-2 TRBV28 . . TGTGCCAGCATGGAGCCTAGAGGGTCGTCCGGGGAGCTGTTTTTT CASMEPRGSSGELFF
TRBJ1-3 TRBV28 TRBD1 . TGTGCCAGCAGAACCACCCGACAGGGATCTGGAAACACCATATATTTT CASRTTRQGSGNTIYF
TRBJ1-1 TRBV7-6 . . TGTGCCAGCAGCTCCCCGGCAGGGTTGAACACTGAAGCTTTCTTT CASSSPAGLNTEAFF
TRBJ1-5 TRBV3-1/TRBV3-2 TRBD1 . TGTGCCAGCAGCCAAGTTGGGACAGGGGGCGAACAGCCCCAGCATTTT CASSQVGTGGEQPQHF
TRBJ2-5 TRBV28 TRBD1 . TGTGCCAGCAGAAACTACCGGGACAGAGAGACCCAGTACTTC CASRNYRDRETQYF
TRBJ2-3 TRBV4-2 TRBD1 once TGTGCCAGCAGTGACCTTGGGGGACAGGGGGGCACAGATACGCAGTATTTT CASSDLGGQGGTDTQYF
TRBJ1-4 TRBV27 TRBD1 . TGTGCCAGCAGTTTGCAGGGGGCGGGAGAAAAACTGTTTTTT CASSLQGAGEKLFF
TRBJ2-5 TRBV6-5 . . TGTGCCAGCAGTTCCGGGACATTCCAAGAGACCCAGTACTTC CASSSGTFQETQYF
TRBJ1-2 TRBV6-2/TRBV6-3 . . TGTGCCAGCAGCTCCTCGACACGGCTAACGGCCCCTGATGGCTACACCTTC CASSSSTRLTAPDGYTF
TRBJ2-7 TRBV11-2 . . TGTGCCAGCAGCCCACACTACGAGCAGTACTTC CASSPHYEQYF
TRBJ1-2 TRBV14 . . TGTGCCAGCAGCCCCCGACAGTCGTTCTATGGCTACACCTTC CASSPRQSFYGYTF
TRBJ2-2 TRBV19 . . TGTGCCACTCCAATTGGGGGGGGGCAGAACACCGGGGAGCTGTTTTTT CATPIGGGQNTGELFF
TRBJ2-7 TRBV6-6 TRBD2 . TGTGCCAGCAGGCGCGGGAGCGGGGCCTACGAGCAGTACTTC CASRRGSGAYEQYF
TRBJ2-7 TRBV7-2 . . TGTGCCAGCAGCTTAGGAAAGGGGTTTAGGTACGAGCAGTACTTC CASSLGKGFRYEQYF
TRBJ2-3 TRBV18 TRBD2 . TGTGCCAGCTCACCACAGGGCGGGGGGGCCTCAGATACGCAGTATTTT CASSPQGGGASDTQYF
TRBJ1-1 TRBV5-5 . . TGTGCCAGCAGCATACAGGCCACGAACACTGAAGCTTTCTTT CASSIQATNTEAFF
TRBJ2-5 TRBV5-4 TRBD2 . TGTGCCAGCAGGCCGGGGGGGTCGACAGCCCAAGAGACCCAGTACTTC CASRPGGSTAQETQYF
TRBJ2-3 TRBV7-6 . . TGTGCCAGCAGCCCCGCGGCGGGGGCAACAGATACGCAGTATTTT CASSPAAGATDTQYF
TRBJ1-1 TRBV14 TRBD1 . TGTGCCAGCAGCCCGACAGGGGGCCTTGTAGCTTTCTTT CASSPTGGLVAFF
TRBJ1-5 TRBV2 . . TGTGCCAGCAGTGAACCAGGGAGGGACGCGCAGCCCCAGCATTTT CASSEPGRDAQPQHF
TRBJ2-3 TRBV14 . . TGTGCCAGCAGCCAAAGTGGGACCGGTGGGGGGAGCACAGATACGCAGTATTTT CASSQSGTGGGSTDTQYF
TRBJ2-5 TRBV6-2/TRBV6-3 TRBD2 . TGTGCCAGCAGCGACGGACTAGCCCCAGAGACCCAGTACTTC CASSDGLAPETQYF
TRBJ2-2 TRBV5-5 . . TGTGCCAGCAGCCTCCGCCTGGCCGGGGGGCCGACCGGGGAGCTGTTTTTT CASSLRLAGGPTGELFF
TRBJ2-7 TRBV3-1/TRBV3-2 TRBD1 . TGTGCCAGCAGCCAGAGACAGGGGGCCTACGAGCAGTACTTC CASSQRQGAYEQYF
TRBJ1-6 TRBV6-1 . . TGTGCCAGCAGTGAATCTCCCCTGACAGGTCCCTCCTATAATTCACCCCTCCACTTT CASSESPLTGPSYNSPLHF
TRBJ1-5 TRBV19 . . TGTGCCAGTGCCCGGGGGGGGGCGGGCCAGCCCCAGCATTTT CASARGGAGQPQHF
TRBJ1-2 TRBV15 . . TGTGCCACCAGCAGAGATCAGGCAGAGAACTATGGCTACACCTTC CATSRDQAENYGYTF
TRBJ2-1 TRBV30 . . TGTGCCTGGAGATCTCAGGGGATCGGGCGCAATGAGCAGTTCTTC CAWRSQGIGRNEQFF
TRBJ2-5 TRBV5-4 TRBD2 . TGTGCCAGCAGCTTGTGGTCGGGGGGTGGGGAGACCCAGTACTTC CASSLWSGGGETQYF
TRBJ1-2 TRBV6-2/TRBV6-3 . . TGTGCCAGCAGCCGACGTAACAGGGCAAACTATGGCTACACCTTC CASSRRNRANYGYTF
TRBJ1-2 TRBV5-8 TRBD1 . TGTGCCAGCAGCATCAAGGGACAGGTATATGGCTACACCTTC CASSIKGQVYGYTF
TRBJ2-1 TRBV29-1 TRBD1 . TGCAGCGTTGTTCAGGGGGCGGGCAATGAGCAGTTCTTC CSVVQGAGNEQFF
TRBJ1-2 TRBV7-9 TRBD1 . TGTGCCAGCAGTTCGGGACAGTACCCGGGCTACACCTTC CASSSGQYPGYTF
TRBJ2-1 TRBV18 TRBD1 few TGTGCCAGCTCAGGGACAGGCGGGGAGCAGTTCTTC CASSGTGGEQFF
TRBJ2-3 TRBV24-1 TRBD1 . TGTGCCACCAGCGACAGGGGGCTTGGCACAGATACGCAGTATTTT CATSDRGLGTDTQYF
TRBJ1-1 TRBV19 TRBD1 few TGTGCCAGTAGTACCGGGACAGGGAACACTGAAGCTTTCTTT CASSTGTGNTEAFF
TRBJ2-7 TRBV28 . . TGTGCCAGCCGAGGGCCTGATTACTACGAGCAGTACTTC CASRGPDYYEQYF
TRBJ1-4 TRBV6-6 . . TGTGCCAGCAGACCCATAGCAACTAATGAAAAACTGTTTTTT CASRPIATNEKLFF
TRBJ2-2 TRBV5-4 . . TGTGCCAGCAGCTTGCGGGGATTTAACACCGGGGAGCTGTTTTTT CASSLRGFNTGELFF
TRBJ2-5 TRBV7-9 . . TGTGCCAGCAGCATTGTGAGGCCCGAAGAGACCCAGTACTTC CASSIVRPEETQYF
TRBJ2-1 TRBV4-1 TRBD2 . TGCGCCAGCAGCCAGGAACGGGGGGGCGACTTAGTTGAGCAGTTCTTC CASSQERGGDLVEQFF
TRBJ1-1 TRBV7-3 TRBD1 . TGTGCCAGCAGCAAACAGGGGGGCAACCTTATGAACACTGAAGCTTTCTTT CASSKQGGNLMNTEAFF
TRBJ2-7 TRBV5-6 . . TGTGCCAGCAGCTTCGGCCCGGACAGCTCGGGAGAGCAGTACTTC CASSFGPDSSGEQYF
TRBJ1-6 TRBV7-8 . . TGTGCCAGCAGCATAAAACAGGATTCACCCCTCCACTTT CASSIKQDSPLHF
TRBJ2-3 TRBV4-1 TRBD1 . TGCGCCAGCAGCCGCGGACAGGGTGGGGCCACAGATACGCAGTATTTT CASSRGQGGATDTQYF
TRBJ1-1 TRBV20-1 . . TGCAGTGCTAGAGGGGGAGGGAGAGCTTTCTTT CSARGGGRAFF
TRBJ2-3 TRBV6-1 . once TGTGCCAGCAGTGAAAAGAGGATTCAGGGTGATACGCAGTATTTT CASSEKRIQGDTQYF
TRBJ2-1 TRBV2 TRBD2 . TGTGCCAGCAGTGGGGCTAGCGGGGGGCTCTACAATGAGCAGTTCTTC CASSGASGGLYNEQFF
TRBJ2-7 TRBV19 TRBD2 . TGTGCCAGTAGTATTAGGGAGGGTGGCAATCTCTACGAGCAGTACTTC CASSIREGGNLYEQYF
TRBJ2-1 TRBV5-4 TRBD2 . TGTGCCAGCAACAACCAAAAGAGGCGGGGGGGCGTCGATGAGCAGTTCTTC CASNNQKRRGGVDEQFF
TRBJ2-7 TRBV30 . . TGTGCCTGGAGTGGGGGAAGGGAGAGCTCCTACGAGCAGTACTTC CAWSGGRESSYEQYF
TRBJ2-1 TRBV7-9 . . TGTGCCAGCAGCCCCGTACTCGGCAGGGGTGACAATGAGCAGTTCTTC CASSPVLGRGDNEQFF